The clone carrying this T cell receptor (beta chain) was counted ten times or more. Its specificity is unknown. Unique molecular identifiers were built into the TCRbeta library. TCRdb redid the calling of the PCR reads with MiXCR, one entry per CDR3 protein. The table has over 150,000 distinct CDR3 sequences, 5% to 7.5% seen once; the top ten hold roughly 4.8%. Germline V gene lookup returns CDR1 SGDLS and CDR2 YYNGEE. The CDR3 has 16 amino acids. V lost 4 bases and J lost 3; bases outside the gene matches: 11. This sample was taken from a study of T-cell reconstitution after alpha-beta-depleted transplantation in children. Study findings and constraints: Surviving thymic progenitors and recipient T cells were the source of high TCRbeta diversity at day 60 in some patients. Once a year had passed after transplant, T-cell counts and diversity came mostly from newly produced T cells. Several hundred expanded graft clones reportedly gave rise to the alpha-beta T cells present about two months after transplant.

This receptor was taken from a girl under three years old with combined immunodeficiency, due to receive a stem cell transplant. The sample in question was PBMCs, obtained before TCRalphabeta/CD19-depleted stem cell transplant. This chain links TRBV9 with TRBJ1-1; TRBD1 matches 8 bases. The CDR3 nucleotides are TGTGCCAGCAGCCCTTCCCTAGACAGGGGAGACACTGAAGCTTTCTTT. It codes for CASSPSLDRGDTEAFF. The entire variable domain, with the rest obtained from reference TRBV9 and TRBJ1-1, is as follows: DSGVTQTPKHLITATGQRVTLRCSPRSGDLSVYWYQQSLDQGLQFLIQYYNGEERAKGNILERFSAQQFPDLHSELNLSSLELGDSALYFCASSPSLDRGDTEAFFGQGTRLTVV.